This entry lists 5 T cell receptor beta chains sequenced from one sample in a study of beta chain features in type 1 diabetes. Overall study findings and caveats: In all four CD4+ subsets, TCRB CDR3 length was significantly, moderately reduced in type 1 diabetes.

The antigens these receptors bind are not known. cDNA synthesis used the whole RNA isolate, giving expressed TCRB sequences. TCRdb keeps only in-frame clones here, not all; method: immunoSEQ multiplex PCR. The data show over 200,000 clones, approximately 11% seen once. Specimen: naive CD4+ T cells from blood. These receptors all come from a man aged 30 to 39 with type 1 diabetes.

This chain links TRBV27 with TRBJ1-1; the match to TRBD1 covers 9 bases. The CDR3 is 13 amino acids. Germline V lookup: CDR1 MNHEY, CDR2 SMNVEV (reference sequence). Losses at the gene ends were 4 bases for V and 7 bases for J; bases not matched to a gene: 4. Here the CDR3 reads CASSYGTGFEAFF. CDR3 DNA: TGTGCCAGCAGTTATGGGACAGGGTTTGAAGCTTTCTTT.

The CDR3 nucleotides are TGTGCCAGCAGGACTAGCGGGGGCTACGAGCAGTACTTC. This encodes CASRTSGGYEQYF. The J gene is TRBJ2-7, the V gene TRBV6-5; TRBD2 aligns across 12 bases. CDR1 is MNHEY and CDR2 is SVGAGI in the germline V gene. The trim removed 6 bases at V and 3 bases at J, leaving 0 bases unmatched. The CDR3 extends over 13 amino acids.

This rearrangement joins TRBV15 to TRBJ2-7; 8 bases match TRBD1. The CDR3 extends over 15 amino acids. V was clipped by 4 bases and J by 6 bases; unmatched bases: 11. CDR1 and CDR2 from the germline V gene are LNHNV and YYDKDF (reference sequence). The CDR3 nucleotides are TGTGCCACCAGCACCCTCCCCGACAGGGGAACCGAGCAGTACTTC. It is translated as CATSTLPDRGTEQYF.

The chain employs TRBV18 and TRBJ2-1, with 11 bases matching TRBD1. The CDR3 contains 15 residues. The germline gives CDR1 KGHSH, CDR2 LQKENI. V was pared by 3 bases and J by 10 bases, with 8 bases of the junction left unmatched. CDR3 sequence reads: CASSPSDRGRKEQFF. The CDR3 DNA sequence: TGTGCCAGCTCACCGTCGGACAGGGGGCGAAAGGAGCAGTTCTTC.

V usage is TRBV5-1 and J usage is TRBJ2-1; D perhaps matches TRBD1 (6 bases). Germline CDR1 SGHRS, CDR2 YFSETQ. The CDR3 has 13 residues. V lost 6 bases and J 5 bases, leaving 12 bases between the germline ends. For the CDR3, the DNA is TGCGCCAGCATGAGGGGGTACGACAATGAGCAGTTCTTC. It yields the protein CASMRGYDNEQFF. Complete variable domain (other parts from reference TRBV5-1 and TRBJ2-1): KAGVTQTPRYLIKTRGQQVTLSCSPISGHRSVSWYQQTPGQGLQFLFEYFSETQRNKGNFPGRFSGRQFSNSRSEMNVSTLELGDSALYLCASMRGYDNEQFFGPGTRLTVL.